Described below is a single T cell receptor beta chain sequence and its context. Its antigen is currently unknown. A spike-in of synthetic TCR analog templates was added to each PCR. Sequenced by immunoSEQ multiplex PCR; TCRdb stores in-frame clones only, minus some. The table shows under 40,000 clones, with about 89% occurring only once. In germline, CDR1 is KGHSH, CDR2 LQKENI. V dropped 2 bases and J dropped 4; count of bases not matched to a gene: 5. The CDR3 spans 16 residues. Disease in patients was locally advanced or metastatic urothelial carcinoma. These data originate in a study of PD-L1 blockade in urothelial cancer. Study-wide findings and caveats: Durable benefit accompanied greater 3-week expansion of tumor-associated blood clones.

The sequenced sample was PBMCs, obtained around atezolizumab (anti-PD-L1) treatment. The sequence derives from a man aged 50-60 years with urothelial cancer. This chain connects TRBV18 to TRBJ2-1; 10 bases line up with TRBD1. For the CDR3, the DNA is TGTGCCAGCTCACCAAGGACAGGGGGATTTTACAATGAGCAGTTCTTC. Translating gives CASSPRTGGFYNEQFF.